This T cell receptor beta chain is drawn from a study of PD-1 blockade in classical Hodgkin lymphoma. The CDR3 covers 16 residues. Per germline, CDR1 MNHNY and CDR2 SVGAGI (reference sequence). Trimming at V came to 2 bases and at J to 10 bases, leaving 11 bases not matched to a gene. The protocol was immunoSEQ multiplex PCR, while the TCRdb copy is restricted to in-frame clones and leaves out a portion. The table records 55,000 to 65,000 clones, around 91% of them present only once. Every single patient, without exception, relapsed after autologous stem cell transplantation, and brentuximab vedotin exposure varied.

Sequenced here: peripheral blood mononuclear cells (PBMCs), sampled at baseline. The chain uses TRBV6-6 and TRBJ1-6; TRBD1 aligns across 7 bases. The receptor comes from a human donor with classical Hodgkin lymphoma. In DNA form, the CDR3 reads TGTGCCAGCAGTTACCTACAGGGGCCCCAAGGCTCACCCCTCCACTTT. Encoded protein: CASSYLQGPQGSPLHF.